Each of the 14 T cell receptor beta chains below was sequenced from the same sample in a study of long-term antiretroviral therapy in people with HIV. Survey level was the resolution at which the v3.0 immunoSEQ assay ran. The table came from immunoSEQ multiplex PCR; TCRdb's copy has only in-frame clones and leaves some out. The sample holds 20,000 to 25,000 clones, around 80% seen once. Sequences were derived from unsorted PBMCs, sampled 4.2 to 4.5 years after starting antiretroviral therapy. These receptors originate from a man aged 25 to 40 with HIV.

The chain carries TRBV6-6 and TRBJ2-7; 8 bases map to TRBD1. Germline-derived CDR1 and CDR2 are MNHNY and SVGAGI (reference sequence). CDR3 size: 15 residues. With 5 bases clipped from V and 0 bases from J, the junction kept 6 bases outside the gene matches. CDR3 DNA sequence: TGTGCCAGCAGTCCGACAGGGGCAGGCTCCTACGAGCAGTACTTC. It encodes CASSPTGAGSYEQYF.

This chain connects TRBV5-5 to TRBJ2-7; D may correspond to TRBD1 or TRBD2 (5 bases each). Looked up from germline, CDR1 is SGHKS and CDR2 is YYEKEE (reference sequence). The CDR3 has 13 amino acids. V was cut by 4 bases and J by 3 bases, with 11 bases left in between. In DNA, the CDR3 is TGTGCCAGCAGCCCGGGACCCGGCTACGAGCAGTACTTC. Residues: CASSPGPGYEQYF. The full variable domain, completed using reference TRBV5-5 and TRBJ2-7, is DAGVTQSPTHLIKTRGQQVTLRCSPISGHKSVSWYQQVLGQGPQFIFQYYEKEERGRGNFPDRFSARQFPNYSSELNVNALLLGDSALYLCASSPGPGYEQYFGPGTRLTVT.

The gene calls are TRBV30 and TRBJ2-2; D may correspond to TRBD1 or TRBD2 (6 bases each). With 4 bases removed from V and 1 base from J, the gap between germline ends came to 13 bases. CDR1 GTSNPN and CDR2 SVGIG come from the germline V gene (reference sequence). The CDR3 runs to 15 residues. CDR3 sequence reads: CAWKGGGKNTGELFF. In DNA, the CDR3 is TGTGCCTGGAAGGGGGGCGGTAAGAACACCGGGGAGCTGTTTTTT.

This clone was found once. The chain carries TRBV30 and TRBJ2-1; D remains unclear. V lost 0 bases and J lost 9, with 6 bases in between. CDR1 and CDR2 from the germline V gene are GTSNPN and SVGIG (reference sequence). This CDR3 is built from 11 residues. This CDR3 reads CAWSVNLEQFF. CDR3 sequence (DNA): TGTGCCTGGAGTGTTAACCTTGAGCAGTTCTTC.

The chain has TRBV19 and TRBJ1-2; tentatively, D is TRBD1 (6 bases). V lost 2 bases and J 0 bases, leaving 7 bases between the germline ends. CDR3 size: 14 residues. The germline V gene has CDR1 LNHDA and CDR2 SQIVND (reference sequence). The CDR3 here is CASSIRTANYGYTF. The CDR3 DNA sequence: TGTGCCAGTAGTATAAGGACAGCTAACTATGGCTACACCTTC.

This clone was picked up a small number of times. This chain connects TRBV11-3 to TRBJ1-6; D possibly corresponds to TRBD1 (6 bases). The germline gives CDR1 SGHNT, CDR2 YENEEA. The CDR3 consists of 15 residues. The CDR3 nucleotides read TGTGCTCCTCCGTGGGGCGGGGGCGATAATTCACCCCTCCACTTT. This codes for CAPPWGGGDNSPLHF.

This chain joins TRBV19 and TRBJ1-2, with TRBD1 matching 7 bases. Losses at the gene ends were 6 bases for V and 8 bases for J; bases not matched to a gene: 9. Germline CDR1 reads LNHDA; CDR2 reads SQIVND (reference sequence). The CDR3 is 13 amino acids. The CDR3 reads CASSDRAPGGYTF. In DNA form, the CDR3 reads TGTGCCAGTAGCGACAGGGCGCCGGGGGGCTACACCTTC.

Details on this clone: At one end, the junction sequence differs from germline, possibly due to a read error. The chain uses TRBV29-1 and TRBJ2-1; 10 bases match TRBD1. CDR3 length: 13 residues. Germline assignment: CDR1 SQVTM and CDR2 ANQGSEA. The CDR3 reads CSVTGGSHNEQFF. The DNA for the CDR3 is TGCAGCGTGACAGGGGGCTCCCACAATGAGCAGTTCTTC.

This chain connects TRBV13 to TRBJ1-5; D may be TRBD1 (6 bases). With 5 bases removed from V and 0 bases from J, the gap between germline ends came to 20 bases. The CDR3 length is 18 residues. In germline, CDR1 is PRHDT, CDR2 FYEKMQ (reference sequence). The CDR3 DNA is TGTGCCAGCAGCCGGACGATGTTGGGGGGCGATAGCAATCAGCCCCAGCATTTT. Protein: CASSRTMLGGDSNQPQHF.

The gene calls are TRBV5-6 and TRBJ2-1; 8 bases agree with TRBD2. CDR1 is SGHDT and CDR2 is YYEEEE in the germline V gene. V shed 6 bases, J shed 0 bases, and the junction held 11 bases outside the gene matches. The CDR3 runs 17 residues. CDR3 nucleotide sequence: TGTGCCAGCAAGGTTACGCTAGCGGGTGACTCCTACAATGAGCAGTTCTTC. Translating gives CASKVTLAGDSYNEQFF.

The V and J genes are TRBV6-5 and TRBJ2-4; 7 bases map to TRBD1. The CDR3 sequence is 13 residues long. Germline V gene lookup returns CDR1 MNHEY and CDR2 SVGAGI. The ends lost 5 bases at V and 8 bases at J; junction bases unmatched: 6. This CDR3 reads CASSAPGQYIQYF. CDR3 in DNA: TGTGCCAGCAGTGCCCCGGGACAGTACATTCAGTACTTC.

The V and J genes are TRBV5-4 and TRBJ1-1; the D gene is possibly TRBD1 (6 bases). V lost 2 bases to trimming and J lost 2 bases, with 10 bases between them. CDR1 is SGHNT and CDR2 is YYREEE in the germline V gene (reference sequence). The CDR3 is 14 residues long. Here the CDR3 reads CASSLQGTNTEAFF. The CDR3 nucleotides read TGTGCCAGCAGCTTACAGGGTACTAACACTGAAGCTTTCTTT.

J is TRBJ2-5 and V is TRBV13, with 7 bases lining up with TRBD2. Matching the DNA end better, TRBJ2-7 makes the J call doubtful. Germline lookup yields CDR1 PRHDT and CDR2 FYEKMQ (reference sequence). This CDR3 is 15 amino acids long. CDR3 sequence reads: CASSPRGLGVGEQYF. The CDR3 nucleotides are TGTGCCAGCAGTCCTAGAGGACTAGGGGTCGGCGAGCAGTACTTC.

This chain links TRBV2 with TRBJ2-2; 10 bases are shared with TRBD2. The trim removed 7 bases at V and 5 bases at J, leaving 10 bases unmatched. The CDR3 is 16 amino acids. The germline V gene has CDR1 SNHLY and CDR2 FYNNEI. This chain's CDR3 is CASKQGERGGTGELFF. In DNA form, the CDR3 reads TGTGCCAGCAAACAAGGGGAGCGGGGGGGGACCGGGGAGCTGTTTTTT. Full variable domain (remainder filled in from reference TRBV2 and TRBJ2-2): EPEVTQTPSHQVTQMGQEVILRCVPISNHLYFYWYRQILGQKVEFLVSFYNNEISEKSEIFDDQFSVERPDGSNFTLKIRSTKLEDSAMYFCASKQGERGGTGELFFGEGSRLTVL.